This T cell receptor beta chain stems from a study of cytomegalovirus exposure and HLA in healthy donors. General study points: TCR beta chains numbering roughly 150 were designated cytomegalovirus-associated. A few CMV-associated chains were confirmed in vitro to be specific for CMV antigens.

The V and J ends lost 6 bases and 7 bases respectively, with 18 bases between them. This CDR3 contains 15 residues. Germline assignment: CDR1 MNHEY and CDR2 SVGAGI. Vbeta (60) and Jbeta (13) primers were used in the PCR. Methods used by the authors: The authors later counted 65 million to 80 million unique TCR beta chains, about 11 million of them shared. Sequencing was performed with immunoSEQ multiplex PCR; in TCRdb, only in-frame clones are kept and a portion is missing. V, J and clone size are taken as reported in that table, and D and trimming were inferred from the DNA itself. This table holds about 140,000 clones, about 75% found once. In the case of this clone: What it binds is unknown.

The sample consisted of PBMCs. This receptor was identified in a man in his forties in good health and CMV-seronegative. V is TRBV6-5 and J is TRBJ1-4; D unclear. The CDR3 nucleotides are TGTGCCAGCAGCTCCTCAGCGGCTGGCGTTGAAAAACTGTTTTTT. Translation gives CASSSSAAGVEKLFF.